This record looks at one TCR beta chain sequence and its context. Its antigen is currently unknown. This sample is drawn from a study of cytomegalovirus exposure and HLA in healthy donors. V dropped 8 bases and J dropped 2 bases, with 20 bases sitting between them. The germline CDR1 and CDR2 sequences are SGHVS and FQNEAQ. This CDR3 has 16 amino acids. Amplification used 60 Vbeta primers and 13 Jbeta primers. Profiling relied on immunoSEQ multiplex PCR, and the TCRdb table lists in-frame clones only, not all of them. The listing records some 75,000 clones. Findings and caveats of the study: The later analysis indicated that the majority of CMV-associated TCR beta chains appeared HLA-restricted.

The chain employs TRBV7-8 and TRBJ2-3, with D possibly being TRBD2 (6 bases). This sequence originates from a female donor in good health and CMV-seropositive. Sequencing input: PBMCs. CDR3 amino acids: CASGVRAGGYTDTQYF. Written as DNA, the CDR3 is TGTGCCAGCGGGGTCCGAGCGGGCGGGTACACAGATACGCAGTATTTT. Combining the CDR3 with reference TRBV7-8 and TRBJ2-3 gives the whole variable domain GAGVSQSPRYKVAKRGQDVALRCDPISGHVSLFWYQQALGQGPEFLTYFQNEAQLDKSGLPSDRFFAERPEGSVSTLKIQRTQQEDSAVYLCASGVRAGGYTDTQYFGPGTRLTVL.